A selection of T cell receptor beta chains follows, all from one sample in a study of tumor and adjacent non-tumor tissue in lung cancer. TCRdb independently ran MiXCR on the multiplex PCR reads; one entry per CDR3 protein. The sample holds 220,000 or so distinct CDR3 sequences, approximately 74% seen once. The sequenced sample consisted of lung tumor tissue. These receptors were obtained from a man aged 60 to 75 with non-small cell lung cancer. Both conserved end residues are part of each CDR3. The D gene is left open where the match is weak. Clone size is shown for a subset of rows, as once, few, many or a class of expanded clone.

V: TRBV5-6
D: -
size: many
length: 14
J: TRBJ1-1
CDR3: CASSLGQVNTEAFF
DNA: TGTGCCAGCAGCTTGGGACAGGTCAACACTGAAGCTTTCTTT

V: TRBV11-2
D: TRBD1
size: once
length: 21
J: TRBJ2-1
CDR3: CASSLVWGRGFSRSSYDEQFF
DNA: TGTGCCAGCAGCTTAGTTTGGGGCAGGGGGTTTAGTCGAAGCTCCTACGATGAGCAGTTCTTC

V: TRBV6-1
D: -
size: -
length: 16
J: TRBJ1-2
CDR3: CASNQAGGYFNYGYSF
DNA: TGTGCCAGCAATCAGGCCGGGGGTTACTTTAACTATGGCTACTCCTTC

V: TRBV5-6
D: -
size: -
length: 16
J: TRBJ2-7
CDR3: CASSFPGLMSSFEQYF
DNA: TGTGCCAGCAGCTTCCCAGGCCTCATGAGCTCCTTCGAGCAGTACTTC

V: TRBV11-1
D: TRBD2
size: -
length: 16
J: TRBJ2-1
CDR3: CASSGTSGGPGNEQFF
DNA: TGTGCCAGCAGCGGTACTAGCGGGGGGCCTGGCAATGAGCAGTTCTTC

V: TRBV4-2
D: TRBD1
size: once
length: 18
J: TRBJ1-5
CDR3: CASSQDGEGAILNQSQHF
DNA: TGTGCCAGCAGCCAAGATGGGGAGGGGGCTATATTGAATCAGTCCCAGCATTTT

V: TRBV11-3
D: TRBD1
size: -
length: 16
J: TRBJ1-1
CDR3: CANILDGDRVNTEAFF
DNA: TGTGCCAACATCTTAGATGGGGACAGGGTGAACACTGAAGCTTTCTTT

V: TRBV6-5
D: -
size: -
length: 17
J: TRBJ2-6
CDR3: CASAANPYRPGVNVLTF
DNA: TGTGCCAGCGCCGCGAATCCCTATAGACCTGGGGTCAACGTCCTGACTTTC

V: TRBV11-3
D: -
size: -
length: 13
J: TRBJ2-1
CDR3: CASSFISRNEQFF
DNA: TGTGCCAGCAGCTTCATCTCTCGCAATGAGCAGTTCTTC

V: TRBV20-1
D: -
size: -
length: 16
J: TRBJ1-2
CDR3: CSARDPGPQKVFGYTF
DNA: TGCAGTGCTAGGGATCCGGGACCACAGAAAGTTTTTGGCTACACCTTC

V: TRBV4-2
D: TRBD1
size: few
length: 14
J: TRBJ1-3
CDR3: CASGGAGGSYTIYF
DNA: TGTGCCAGCGGAGGTGCAGGGGGTTCGTATACCATATATTTT

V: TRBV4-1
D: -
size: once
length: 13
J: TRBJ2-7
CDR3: CASSQEQQLEQYF
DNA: TGCGCCAGCAGCCAAGAACAACAGCTGGAGCAATACTTC

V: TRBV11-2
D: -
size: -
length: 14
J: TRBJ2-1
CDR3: CASSSGHQNNERFF
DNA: TGTGCCAGCAGTTCGGGACACCAAAACAATGAGCGGTTCTTC

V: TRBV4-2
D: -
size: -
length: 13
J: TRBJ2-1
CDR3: CASGHEMVRERFF
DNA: TGTGCCAGCGGCCATGAAATGGTTCGTGAGCGGTTCTTC

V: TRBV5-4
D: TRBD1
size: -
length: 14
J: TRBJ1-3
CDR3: CASSMDRVGNTIYF
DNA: TGTGCCAGCAGCATGGACAGGGTTGGAAACACCATATATTTT